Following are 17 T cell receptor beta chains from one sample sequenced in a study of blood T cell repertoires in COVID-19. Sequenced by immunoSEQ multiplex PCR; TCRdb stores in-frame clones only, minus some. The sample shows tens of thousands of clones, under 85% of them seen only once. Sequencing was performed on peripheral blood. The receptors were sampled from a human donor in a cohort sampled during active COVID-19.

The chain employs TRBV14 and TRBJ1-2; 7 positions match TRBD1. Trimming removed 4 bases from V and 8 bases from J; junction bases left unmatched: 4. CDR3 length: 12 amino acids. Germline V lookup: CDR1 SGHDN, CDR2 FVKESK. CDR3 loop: CASSPDRAGYTF. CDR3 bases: TGTGCCAGCAGCCCCGACAGGGCGGGCTACACCTTC.

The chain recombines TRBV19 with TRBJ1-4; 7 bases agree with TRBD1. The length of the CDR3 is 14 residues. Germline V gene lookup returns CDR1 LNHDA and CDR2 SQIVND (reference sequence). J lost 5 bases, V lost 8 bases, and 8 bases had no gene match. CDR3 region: CASRRQGPNEKLFF. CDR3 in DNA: TGTGCCAGTCGCCGACAGGGCCCAAATGAAAAACTGTTTTTT.

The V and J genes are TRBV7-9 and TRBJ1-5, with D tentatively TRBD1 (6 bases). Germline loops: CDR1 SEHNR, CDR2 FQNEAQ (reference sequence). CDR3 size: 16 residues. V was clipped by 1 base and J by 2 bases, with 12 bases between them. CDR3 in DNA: TGTGCCAGCAGCTTAGGAGGCAGGGGTGGCAATCAGCCCCAGCATTTT. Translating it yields CASSLGGRGGNQPQHF.

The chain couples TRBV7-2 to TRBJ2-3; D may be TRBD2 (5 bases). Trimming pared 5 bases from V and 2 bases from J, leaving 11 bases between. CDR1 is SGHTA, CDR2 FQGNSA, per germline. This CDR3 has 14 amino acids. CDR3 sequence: CASSRGSTTDTQYF. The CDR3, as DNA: TGTGCCAGCAGCCGGGGATCCACCACAGATACGCAGTATTTT.

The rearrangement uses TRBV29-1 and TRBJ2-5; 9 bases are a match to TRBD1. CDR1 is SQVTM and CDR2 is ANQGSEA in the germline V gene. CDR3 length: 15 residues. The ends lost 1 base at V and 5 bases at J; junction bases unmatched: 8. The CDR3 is CSVEGAGQGRETQYF. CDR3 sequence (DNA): TGCAGCGTTGAAGGAGCAGGACAGGGGAGGGAGACCCAGTACTTC.

CDR3 residues: CASSLLPDTGELFF. The CDR3 DNA is TGCGCCAGCAGCTTGCTTCCAGACACCGGGGAGCTGTTTTTT. The chain is built from TRBV5-1 and TRBJ2-2; D unclear. Deletions cut 1 base from V and 3 bases from J, with 7 bases between. There are 14 residues in the CDR3. Germline CDR1 and CDR2: SGHRS and YFSETQ.

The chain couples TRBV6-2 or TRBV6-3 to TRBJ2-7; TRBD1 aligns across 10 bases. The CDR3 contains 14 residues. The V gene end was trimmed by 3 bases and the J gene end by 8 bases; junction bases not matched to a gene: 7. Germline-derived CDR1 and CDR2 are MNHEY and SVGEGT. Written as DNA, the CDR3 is TGTGCCAGCAGTTATGGGACAGGGGCCTGGCAGCAGTACTTC. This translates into CASSYGTGAWQQYF.

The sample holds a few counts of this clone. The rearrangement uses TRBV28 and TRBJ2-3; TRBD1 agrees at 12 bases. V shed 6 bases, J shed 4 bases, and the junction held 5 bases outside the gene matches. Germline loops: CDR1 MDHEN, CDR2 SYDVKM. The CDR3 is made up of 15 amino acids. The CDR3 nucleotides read TGTGCCAGCAGGGGGACAGGGGGCGTCCCAGATACGCAGTATTTT. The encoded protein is CASRGTGGVPDTQYF. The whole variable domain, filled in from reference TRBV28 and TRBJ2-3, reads DVKVTQSSRYLVKRTGEKVFLECVQDMDHENMFWYRQDPGLGLRLIYFSYDVKMKEKGDIPEGYSVSREKKERFSLILESASTNQTSMYLCASRGTGGVPDTQYFGPGTRLTVL.

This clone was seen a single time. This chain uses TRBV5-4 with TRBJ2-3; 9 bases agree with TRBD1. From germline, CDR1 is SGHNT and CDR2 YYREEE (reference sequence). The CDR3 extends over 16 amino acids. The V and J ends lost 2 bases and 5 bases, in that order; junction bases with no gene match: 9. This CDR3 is CASSLNRDREGDTQYF. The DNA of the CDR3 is TGTGCCAGCAGCTTAAACCGGGACAGGGAGGGAGATACGCAGTATTTT.

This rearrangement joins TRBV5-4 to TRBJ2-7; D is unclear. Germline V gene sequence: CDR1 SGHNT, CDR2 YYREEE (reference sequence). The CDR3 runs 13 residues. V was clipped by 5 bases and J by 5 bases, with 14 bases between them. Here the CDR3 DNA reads TGTGCCAGCAGTAACAATGTGGTCCACGAGCAGTACTTC. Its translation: CASSNNVVHEQYF. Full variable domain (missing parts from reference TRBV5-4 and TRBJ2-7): ETGVTQSPTHLIKTRGQQVTLRCSSQSGHNTVSWYQQALGQGPQFIFQYYREEENGRGNFPPRFSGLQFPNYSSELNVNALELDDSALYLCASSNNVVHEQYFGPGTRLTVT.

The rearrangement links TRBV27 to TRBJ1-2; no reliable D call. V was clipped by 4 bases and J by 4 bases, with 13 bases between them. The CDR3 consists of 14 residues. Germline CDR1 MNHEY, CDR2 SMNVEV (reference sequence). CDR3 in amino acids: CASSSIRGFYGYTF. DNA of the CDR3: TGTGCCAGCAGTTCGATCCGGGGATTCTATGGCTACACCTTC.

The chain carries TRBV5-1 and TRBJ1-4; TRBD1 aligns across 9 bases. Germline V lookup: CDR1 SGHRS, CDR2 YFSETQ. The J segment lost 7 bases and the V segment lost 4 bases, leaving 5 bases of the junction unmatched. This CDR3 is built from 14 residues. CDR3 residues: CASSTGQGGEKLFF. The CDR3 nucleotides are TGCGCCAGCAGCACGGGACAGGGTGGTGAAAAACTGTTTTTT.

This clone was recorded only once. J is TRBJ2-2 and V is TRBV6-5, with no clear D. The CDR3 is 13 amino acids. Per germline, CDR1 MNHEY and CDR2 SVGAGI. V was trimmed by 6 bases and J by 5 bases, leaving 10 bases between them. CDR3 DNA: TGTGCCAGCAGACTCCCGAGGACCGGGGAGCTGTTTTTT. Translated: CASRLPRTGELFF.

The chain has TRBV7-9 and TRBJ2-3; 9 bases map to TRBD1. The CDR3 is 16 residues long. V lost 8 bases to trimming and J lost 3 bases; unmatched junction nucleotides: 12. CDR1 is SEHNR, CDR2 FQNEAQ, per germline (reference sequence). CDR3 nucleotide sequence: TGTGCCAGCGCGGCGGGACAGGGTTTCGGGACAGATACGCAGTATTTT. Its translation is CASAAGQGFGTDTQYF.

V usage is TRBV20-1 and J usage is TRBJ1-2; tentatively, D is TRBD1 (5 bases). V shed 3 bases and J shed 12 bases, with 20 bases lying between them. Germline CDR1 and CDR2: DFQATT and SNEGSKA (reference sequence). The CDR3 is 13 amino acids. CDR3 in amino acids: CSASRGLVDGDTF. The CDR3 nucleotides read TGCAGTGCTAGTAGGGGACTCGTCGATGGGGACACCTTC.

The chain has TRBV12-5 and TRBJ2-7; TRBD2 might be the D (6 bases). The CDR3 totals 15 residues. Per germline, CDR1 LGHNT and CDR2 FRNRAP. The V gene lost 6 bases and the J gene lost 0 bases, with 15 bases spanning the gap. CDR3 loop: CASGRRGILSYEQYF. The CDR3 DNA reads TGTGCTAGTGGCCGGAGGGGCATCCTCTCCTACGAGCAGTACTTC.

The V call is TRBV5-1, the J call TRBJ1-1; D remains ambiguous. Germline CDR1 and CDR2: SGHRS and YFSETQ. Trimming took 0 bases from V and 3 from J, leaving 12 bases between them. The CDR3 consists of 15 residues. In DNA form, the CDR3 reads TGCGCCAGCAGCTTGGAAGGGCTGAGGGACACTGAAGCTTTCTTT. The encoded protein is CASSLEGLRDTEAFF.